The clone carrying this T cell receptor (beta chain) came up once. This record belongs to a study of OX40 agonist ivuxolimab in advanced cancers. CDR3 length equals 19 residues. The V gene's germline CDR1 is SGHDT and CDR2 YYEEEE. The junction had 10 bases not matched to a gene; V was cut back by 4 bases and J by 0 bases. Repertoires were generated with immunoSEQ multiplex PCR, while TCRdb's copy carries only in-frame clones and drops some. Of roughly 110,000 clones listed, 90% are singletons. This material consisted of CD4+ or CD8+ T cells sorted from blood, taken in a trial of the OX40 agonist ivuxolimab. This TCR was recovered from an adult with an advanced solid tumor such as melanoma, head and neck, liver or kidney cancer. The chain recombines TRBV5-6 with TRBJ2-1; 13 positions agree with TRBD2. CDR3 coding DNA: TGTGCCAGCAGCCAAAGGACTAGCGGGGGCTCCAGCTCCTACAATGAGCAGTTCTTC. It specifies CASSQRTSGGSSSYNEQFF.